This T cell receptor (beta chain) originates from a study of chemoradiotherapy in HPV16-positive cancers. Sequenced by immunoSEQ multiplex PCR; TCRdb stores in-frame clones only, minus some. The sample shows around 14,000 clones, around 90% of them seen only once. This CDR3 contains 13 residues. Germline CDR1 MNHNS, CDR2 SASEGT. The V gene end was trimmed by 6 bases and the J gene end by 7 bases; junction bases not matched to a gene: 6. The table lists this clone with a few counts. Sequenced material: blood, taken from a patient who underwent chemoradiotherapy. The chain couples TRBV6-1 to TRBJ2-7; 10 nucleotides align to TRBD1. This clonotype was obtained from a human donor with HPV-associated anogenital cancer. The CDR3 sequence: CASRAGTGVEQYF. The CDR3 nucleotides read TGTGCCAGCAGAGCCGGGACAGGGGTTGAGCAGTACTTC.